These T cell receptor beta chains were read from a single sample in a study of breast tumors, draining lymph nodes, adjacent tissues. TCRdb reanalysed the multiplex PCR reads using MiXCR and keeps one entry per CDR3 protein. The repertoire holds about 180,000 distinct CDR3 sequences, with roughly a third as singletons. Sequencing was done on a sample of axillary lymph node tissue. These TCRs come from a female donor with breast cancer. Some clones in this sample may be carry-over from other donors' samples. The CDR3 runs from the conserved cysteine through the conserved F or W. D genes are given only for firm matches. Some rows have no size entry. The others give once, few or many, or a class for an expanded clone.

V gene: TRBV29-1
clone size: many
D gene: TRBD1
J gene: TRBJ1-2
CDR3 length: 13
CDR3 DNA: TGCAGCGTCATCGGACAGGGCAACTATGGCTACACCTTC
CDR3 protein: CSVIGQGNYGYTF

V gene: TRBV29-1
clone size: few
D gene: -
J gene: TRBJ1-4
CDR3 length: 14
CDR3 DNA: TGCAGCGTTGTGGACCCCCTTTACAATGAAAAACTGTTTTTT
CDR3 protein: CSVVDPLYNEKLFF

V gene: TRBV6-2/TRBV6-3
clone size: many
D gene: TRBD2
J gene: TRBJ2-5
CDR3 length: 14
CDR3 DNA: TGTGCCAGCAGGACCGGGACGGGAGGAGAGACCCAGTACTTC
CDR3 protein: CASRTGTGGETQYF

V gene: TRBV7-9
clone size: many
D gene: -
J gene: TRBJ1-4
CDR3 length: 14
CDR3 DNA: TGTGCCAGCAGCTTAGGGCCGCTTAATGAAAAACTGTTTTTT
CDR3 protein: CASSLGPLNEKLFF

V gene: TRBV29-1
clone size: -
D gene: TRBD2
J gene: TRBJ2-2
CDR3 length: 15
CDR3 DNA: TGCAGCGAAACGATACTAGCGGAAAAGACCGGGGAGCTGTTTTTT
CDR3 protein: CSETILAEKTGELFF

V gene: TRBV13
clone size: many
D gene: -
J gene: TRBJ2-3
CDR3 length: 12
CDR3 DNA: TGTGCCAGCAGCTTTCCCACAGATACGCAGTATTTT
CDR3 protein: CASSFPTDTQYF

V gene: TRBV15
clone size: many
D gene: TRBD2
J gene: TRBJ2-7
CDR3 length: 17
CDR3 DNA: TGTGCCACCAGCAGAGGCTGGCGGGGGGTAAGCTCCTACGAGCAGTACTTC
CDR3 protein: CATSRGWRGVSSYEQYF

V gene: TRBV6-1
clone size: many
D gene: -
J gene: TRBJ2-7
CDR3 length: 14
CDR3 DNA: TGTGCCAGCAGTGAAGCTTCTTCCGGGTCCGAGCAGTACTTC
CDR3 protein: CASSEASSGSEQYF

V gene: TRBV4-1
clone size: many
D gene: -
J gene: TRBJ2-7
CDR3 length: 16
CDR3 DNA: TGCGCCAGCAGCCAAGAATGGAGAGGATACGGGGCCGAGCAGTACTTC
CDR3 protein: CASSQEWRGYGAEQYF

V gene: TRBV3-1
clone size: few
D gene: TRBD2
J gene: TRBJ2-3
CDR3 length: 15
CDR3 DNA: TGTGCCAGCAGCCGTATAGCGGGGGGTGCAGATACGCAGTATTTT
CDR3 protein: CASSRIAGGADTQYF

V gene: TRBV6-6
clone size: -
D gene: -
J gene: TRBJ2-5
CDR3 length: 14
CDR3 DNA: TGTGCCAGCAGTCCCCCCCAGGAGGGGGAGACCCAGTACTTC
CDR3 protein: CASSPPQEGETQYF

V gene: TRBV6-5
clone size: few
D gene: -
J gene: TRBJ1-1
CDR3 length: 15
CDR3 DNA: TGTGCCAGCAGTTCCCTCGCCCAAGAGAACACTGAAGCTTTCTTT
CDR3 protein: CASSSLAQENTEAFF

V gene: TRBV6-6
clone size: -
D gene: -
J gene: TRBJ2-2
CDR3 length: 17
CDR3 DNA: TGTGCCAGCAGTTTCAGCTGGAGGATGGCGAACACCGGGGAGCTGTTTTTT
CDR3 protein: CASSFSWRMANTGELFF

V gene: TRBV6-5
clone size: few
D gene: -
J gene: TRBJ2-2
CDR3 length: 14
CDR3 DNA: TGTGCCAGCCGAGCGCACGCGAACACCGGGGAGCTGTTTTTT
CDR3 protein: CASRAHANTGELFF

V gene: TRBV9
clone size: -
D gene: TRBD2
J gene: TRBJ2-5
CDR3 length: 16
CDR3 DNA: TGTGCCAGCAGCGTAGGGACTAGCGGGGCTGGAGAAACCCAGTACTTC
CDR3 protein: CASSVGTSGAGETQYF

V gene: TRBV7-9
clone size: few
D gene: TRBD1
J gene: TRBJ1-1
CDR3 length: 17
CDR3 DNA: TGTGCCAGCAGCTTTTCCCGGCCAGGGGGGTCGAACACTGAAGCTTTCTTT
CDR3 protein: CASSFSRPGGSNTEAFF

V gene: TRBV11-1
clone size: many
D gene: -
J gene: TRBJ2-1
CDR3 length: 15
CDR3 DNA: TGTGCCAGCAGCCGTAATGGGGGCGGTTACAATGAGCAGTTCTTC
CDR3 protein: CASSRNGGGYNEQFF

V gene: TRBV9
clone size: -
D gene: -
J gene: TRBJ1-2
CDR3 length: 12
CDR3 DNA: TGTGCCGGCAGGGTAGCTAACTATGGCTACACCTTC
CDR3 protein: CAGRVANYGYTF

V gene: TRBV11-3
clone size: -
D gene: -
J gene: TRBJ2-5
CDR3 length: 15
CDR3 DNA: TGTGCCAGCAGCTCCTTACTAGCAGAGAAAGAGACCCAGTACTTC
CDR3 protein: CASSSLLAEKETQYF

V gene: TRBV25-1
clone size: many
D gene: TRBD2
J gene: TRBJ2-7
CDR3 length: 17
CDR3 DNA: TGTGCCAGCAGTGAGGGGTCTGGGACTAGCGGGGCCTACGAGCAGTACTTC
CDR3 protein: CASSEGSGTSGAYEQYF

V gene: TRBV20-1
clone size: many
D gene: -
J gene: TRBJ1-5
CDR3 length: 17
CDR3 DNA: TGCAGTGCTAGAGATCGGACCGGCCTCTATAGCAATCAGCCCCAGCATTTT
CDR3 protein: CSARDRTGLYSNQPQHF

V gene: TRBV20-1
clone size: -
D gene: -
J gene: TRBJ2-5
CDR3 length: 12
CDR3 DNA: TGCAGTGCTAGAGATAGGGGGGAGACCCAGTACTTC
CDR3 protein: CSARDRGETQYF

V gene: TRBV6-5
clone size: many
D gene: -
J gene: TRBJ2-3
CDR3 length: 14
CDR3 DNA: TGTGCCAGCAGTCCTGGGTCTTACACAGATACGCAGTATTTT
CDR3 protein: CASSPGSYTDTQYF

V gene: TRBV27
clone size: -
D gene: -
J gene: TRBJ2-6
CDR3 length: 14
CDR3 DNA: TGTGCCGCAGGTAACAGGGCGGGGGCCAACGTCCTGACTTTC
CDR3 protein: CAAGNRAGANVLTF